This TCR beta chain was documented in a study of T cells in Graves' hyperthyroidism and ophthalmopathy (dated by TCRdb to 2018 to 2020). Turning to the overall study: Peripheral blood was collected at initial diagnosis, before any treatment. TCR V-J signatures able to tell the groups apart were searched for in a discovery cohort of around 95 patients, of whom fewer than 45 had Graves' ophthalmopathy and about 55 had stable Graves' hyperthyroidism. Whether ophthalmopathy could be predicted prospectively was tested in an independent validation cohort made up of fewer than 20 hyperthyroidism patients plus 17 patients who later progressed to ophthalmopathy. The approximately 100 discovery patients were divided at random into training and test sets in a 7:3 ratio. Thyroid tissue and blood T-cell repertoires from roughly 6 Graves' hyperthyroidism patients were also compared in the study. After blood sampling, hyperthyroidism patients were treated with methimazole at a starting dose of 30 mg daily, and ophthalmopathy patients were treated with high-dose intravenous methylprednisolone. TCR Vbeta CDR3 sequencing of approximately 140 peripheral blood samples (around 45 ophthalmopathy, 75 to 80 hyperthyroidism and approximately 17 progressor patients) is reported in the paper. General findings and caveats noted by the study authors: Sample size was not statistically predetermined, and investigators were not blinded to group allocation. In validation, the model predicted progression to ophthalmopathy with roughly 66% sensitivity and over 72% specificity, a median of about 6.7 months before onset. Blood samples also contained most of the expanded thyroid clonotypes (frequency above 0.001), which suggests that blood repertoires may reflect thyroid immune responses. A 13 V-J signature model separated ophthalmopathy from stable hyperthyroidism, with roughly 88% sensitivity and about 81% specificity in cross-validation and 80%/75% in testing.

In the ophthalmopathy patients, disease was moderately to severely active, with a Clinical Activity Score of 3 or more, a NOSPECS grade of 4 or more, and a duration of less than 3 months. The study excluded patients with uncontrolled infections, other autoimmune diseases, pregnancy or lactation. Diagnoses were based on clinical symptoms, serum thyroxine and TRAb, thyroid ultrasound and orbital computed tomography. PBMCs were separated from roughly 10 ml of fresh peripheral blood using Ficoll-Paque density gradient centrifugation. Total RNA was extracted using Trizol reagent, and RNA quality was assessed on an Agilent 2100 Bioanalyzer. At the junction V is shortened by 5 bases and J by 7 bases; bases outside the gene matches: 2. The CDR3 spans 13 residues, from the cysteine through the phenylalanine. Only CDR3 DNA remains: 39 bases, in frame from the first base. CDR1 and CDR2, looked up from the germline V gene, are MDHEN and SYDVKM.

This clonotype was counted many times. Its target antigen remains unknown. The sample holds no much larger clone one base away, and base qualities are not on file. The TCR beta CDR3 regions were amplified from RNA transcripts. For the first round of RT-PCR on the TCR CDR3, the HTBI primer set was used together with the Qiagen OneStep RT-PCR kit. Libraries were constructed in a second round of multiplex PCR, after which size selection and purification were carried out. Libraries were sequenced paired-end with 100 bp reads on an Illumina HiSeq2000. Under the source paper's analysis protocol: SOAPnuke was used to process the raw data, with reads discarded if the reads contained adapters or uncalled bases, had a mean Phred below 15, or lacked an exact constant-primer or identifier match. COPE v1.2.5 was used to merge high-quality paired reads, and clonotypes were defined as unique nucleotide sequences. MiTCR v1.1 was used to align the clonotypes against IMGT TRBV, TRBD and TRBJ reference segments. The analysis was restricted to V-J combinations with a frequency above 0.0001, which together covered about 99% of the repertoires. The TCS score was defined as the ratio of F50 (clonal expansion) to E x V (chaos), calculated using BLOSUM62-based TCRdist between CDR3 peptides within each V-J. Welch's t-statistics and random forest reduced some 510 V-J features to 13, which were used in a naive Bayes classifier (R e1071). The public reads were run again by TCRdb, first through fastp at Q25 and then through MiXCR, and only productive beta chains were kept. Each CDR3 protein appears once, grouped with its most common genes and DNA. TCRdb, not the original authors, processed these V and J calls. The sample table lists about 530,000 distinct CDR3 sequences, 17% of them with a count of one. The ten biggest clones cover roughly a sixth of the sample.

Sequences were obtained from blood. The chain uses TRBV28 and TRBJ1-6; TRBD1 aligns with 7 central bases. The receptor comes from a young woman with Graves' ophthalmopathy. The CDR3 reads CASSTTGNSPLHF. The DNA sequence follows: TGTGCCAGCAGTACGACAGGGAATTCACCCCTCCACTTT.